This TCR beta chain originates from a study of spatial heterogeneity in lung cancer. Study summary: Within raw reads, each unique TCR and UMI combination appeared on average more than ten times.

TCRdb re-called the 5' RACE reads with MiXCR, one entry per CDR3 protein. The table shows more than 30,000 distinct CDR3 sequences, with about 9.4% occurring only once. This sample's time point: blood at routine non-recurrence follow-up after resection. The CDR3 contains 14 residues. Trimming took 2 bases from V and 4 from J, leaving 11 bases between them. This sample comprised PBMCs, obtained at follow-up. This sequence joins TRBV12-3 or TRBV12-4 and TRBJ1-1, with a possible D match to TRBD1 (6 bases). This clonotype originated in a female donor with early-stage non-small cell lung cancer. The CDR3 reads CASSLYLGATEAFF. The CDR3 coding sequence is TGTGCCAGCAGTTTATATTTGGGGGCCACTGAAGCTTTCTTT.